This TCR beta chain was identified in a study of brain T cells in children with intractable seizures. Time point in this sample: blood from clinic visit 5 months post-surgery; TSC patient then seizure free. Sequencing was limited to surgery cases with top T cell transcript signatures in brain tissue. This CDR3 is 15 amino acids long. The germline V gene has CDR1 SGHAT and CDR2 FQNNGV. V shed 1 base and J shed 7 bases, with 15 bases lying between them. With regard to this clone: Its cognate antigen is unknown.

Here immunoSEQ multiplex PCR was the method, and the copy in TCRdb shows in-frame clones only, minus some. The sample holds about 340,000 clones, over 90% seen once. General study points: Clones missing pre-surgery may reflect undersampling of that blood sample.

The rearrangement links TRBV11-2 to TRBJ2-3; the D gene is possibly TRBD2 (5 bases). The input for sequencing was peripheral blood, taken more than 4 months after surgery. This TCR was recovered from a boy less than two years old with tuberous sclerosis and intractable seizures. The CDR3 DNA sequence: TGTGCCAGCAGCTTAGGGGTGGGCTCCGGGAATACGCAGTATTTT. This encodes CASSLGVGSGNTQYF. Combining the CDR3 with reference TRBV11-2 and TRBJ2-3 gives the whole variable domain EAGVAQSPRYKIIEKRQSVAFWCNPISGHATLYWYQQILGQGPKLLIQFQNNGVVDDSQLPKDRFSAERLKGVDSTLKIQPAKLEDSAVYLCASSLGVGSGNTQYFGPGTRLTVL.